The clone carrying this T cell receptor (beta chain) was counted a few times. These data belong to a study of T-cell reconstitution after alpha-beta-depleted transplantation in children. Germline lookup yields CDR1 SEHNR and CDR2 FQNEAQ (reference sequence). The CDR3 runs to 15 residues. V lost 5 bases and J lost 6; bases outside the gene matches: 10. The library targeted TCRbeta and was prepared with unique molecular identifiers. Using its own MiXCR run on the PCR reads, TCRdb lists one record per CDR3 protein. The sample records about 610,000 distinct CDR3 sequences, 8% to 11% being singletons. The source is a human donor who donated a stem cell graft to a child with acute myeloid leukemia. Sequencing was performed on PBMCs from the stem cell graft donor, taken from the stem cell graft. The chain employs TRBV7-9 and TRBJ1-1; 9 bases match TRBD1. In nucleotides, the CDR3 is TGTGCCAGCAGCCTCCTCGGGACAGGGACGTCTGAAGCTTTCTTT. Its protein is CASSLLGTGTSEAFF.